What follows are 7 T cell receptor beta chains derived from one specimen sequenced in a study of blood T cell repertoires in COVID-19. TCRdb's copy holds only in-frame clones and misses some; the assay was immunoSEQ multiplex PCR. Of roughly 240,000 clones detected, roughly 88% appear once; the ten largest clones hold roughly 2.3%. Sequenced input: PBMCs or T cells enriched from blood (not recorded which). The receptor set was obtained from a woman in her forties with acute COVID-19.

For the CDR3, the DNA is TGTGCCAGCAGCTTAGGGACAGGGGGCTATGGCTACACCTTC. Translated: CASSLGTGGYGYTF. The chain combines TRBV7-2 with TRBJ1-2; 10 bases fit TRBD1. This CDR3 contains 14 residues. Germline V gene lookup returns CDR1 SGHTA and CDR2 FQGNSA. Unmatched junction bases numbered 0, after V lost 1 base and J lost 4 bases.

V and J are TRBV5-6 and TRBJ1-1; no firm D call. V shed 4 bases and J shed 6 bases, with 7 bases lying between them. Germline CDR1 and CDR2: SGHDT and YYEEEE. This CDR3 contains 11 residues. The CDR3 protein is CASSRRAEAFF. CDR3 sequence (DNA): TGTGCCAGCAGCCGGAGGGCTGAAGCTTTCTTT.

This clone was found once. The chain has TRBV12-3 or TRBV12-4 and TRBJ2-3; no firm D call. V was shortened by 5 bases and J by 0 bases, with 6 bases between the two germline ends. The CDR3 covers 13 residues. The CDR3, as DNA: TGTGCCAGCAGTGACGGGAGCACAGATACGCAGTATTTT. Translating gives CASSDGSTDTQYF.

The chain combines TRBV4-2 with TRBJ2-3, with 9 bases lining up with TRBD2. Trimming cost V 0 bases and J 2 bases; bases outside gene matches: 6. Germline values: CDR1 LGHNA, CDR2 YNFKEQ. This CDR3 spans 17 amino acids. The CDR3 here is CASSQDLLAGFTDTQYF. CDR3 nucleotides: TGTGCCAGCAGCCAAGATTTGCTAGCGGGGTTCACAGATACGCAGTATTTT.

This clone occurred a few times. J is TRBJ1-2 and V is TRBV9, with TRBD1 matching 9 bases. The CDR3 sequence is 14 residues long. Germline V gene lookup returns CDR1 SGDLS and CDR2 YYNGEE. V was clipped by 4 bases and J by 7 bases; unmatched bases: 8. DNA for the CDR3: TGTGCCAGCAGCCCAAGGACAGGGGCCTCTGGCTACACCTTC. Translating gives CASSPRTGASGYTF.

This chain uses TRBV18 with TRBJ1-6, with D hard to call. The CDR3 extends over 14 amino acids. CDR1 and CDR2 (germline): KGHSH, LQKENI. Trimming left V 6 bases short and J 8 bases short, with 14 bases between. CDR3 DNA sequence: TGTGCCAGCTCGGCAGCCGGCGGGGATTCACCCCTCCACTTT. Translated, it gives CASSAAGGDSPLHF.

This sequence joins TRBV29-1 and TRBJ1-5, with 10 bases matching TRBD1. Germline-derived CDR1 and CDR2 are SQVTM and ANQGSEA. The V segment lost 4 bases and the J segment 3 bases; nucleotides outside the gene matches: 3. This CDR3 spans 14 amino acids. The CDR3 region is CSVGGTGDNQPQHF. CDR3 coding DNA: TGCAGCGTTGGAGGGACAGGGGACAATCAGCCCCAGCATTTT.